This T cell receptor beta chain was recovered during a study of T cells after yellow fever vaccination. General study results and limits: Researchers report a weaker secondary response that nonetheless peaked faster, day 5 versus 15. Post-booster reappearance was seen for most primary-vaccination clones (around 96% CD4, 85% to 90% CD8). Within FACS-sorted repertoires, abundant clonotypes contaminating from the bulk population could be present.

By 5'RACE template switching, TCR cDNA was produced, with a universal primer site and UMIs added in the process. Each CDR3 protein is one row after TCRdb ran MiXCR on the 5' RACE reads. The table has 200,000 to 250,000 distinct CDR3 sequences, approximately 3.3% seen once. This clonotype was found many times. Antigen unknown. The sequence was obtained from a man younger than 35 who received the YFV17D yellow fever vaccine. Material: CD4+ T cells sorted from PBMCs, obtained 10 days after the yellow fever booster vaccination.

The CDR3 DNA is TGTGCCAGCAGCTTATCCGGGGGTAGGGTAGCTAACTATGGCTACACCTTC. Translating it yields CASSLSGGRVANYGYTF. The gene calls are TRBV7-2 and TRBJ1-2; tentatively, D is TRBD1 (5 bases). CDR1 SGHTA and CDR2 FQGNSA come from the germline V gene. Trimming removed 2 bases at V and 0 bases at J, with 16 bases between. The CDR3 covers 17 residues.